The rows below give T cell receptor beta chains drawn from one sample of a study of T cells in Graves' hyperthyroidism and ophthalmopathy. Each CDR3 protein is one row after TCRdb ran MiXCR on the multiplex PCR reads. The repertoire holds fewer than 650,000 distinct CDR3 sequences, with roughly 15% as singletons. The specimen was blood. The source is a woman aged 40 to 50 with Graves' ophthalmopathy. Both conserved end residues are part of each CDR3. D genes are given only for firm matches. Clone size is stated in some rows and not others, as once, few, many or a class when expanded.

d_call j_call v_call clone_size cdr3_aa cdr3_nt
. TRBJ1-3 TRBV6-1 many CASSEPGTVSGNTIYF TGTGCCAGCAGCGAGCCAGGGACGGTCTCTGGAAACACCATATATTTT
. TRBJ2-5 TRBV7-2 many CASSLNQGGETQYF TGTGCCAGCAGCTTAAATCAGGGCGGAGAGACCCAGTACTTC
TRBD1 TRBJ2-2 TRBV28 once CASSSLAGTGDLNTGELFF TGTGCCAGCTCCTCCCTTGCCGGGACAGGGGACCTGAACACCGGGGAGCTGTTTTTT
. TRBJ1-5 TRBV28 many CASKGGGSGNQPQHF TGTGCCAGCAAGGGGGGGGGCTCTGGGAATCAGCCCCAGCATTTT
TRBD1 TRBJ1-1 TRBV9 few CASSAWTGVNTEAFF TGTGCCAGCAGCGCCTGGACAGGGGTGAACACTGAAGCTTTCTTT
. TRBJ2-5 TRBV10-2 . CASSEWGAGQETRYF TGCGCCAGCAGTGAATGGGGGGCCGGGCAAGAGACCCGGTACTTC
TRBD1 TRBJ2-7 TRBV24-1 many CATSDPGQGEYEQYF TGTGCCACCAGTGATCCGGGACAGGGCGAATACGAGCAGTACTTC
TRBD1 TRBJ1-1 TRBV20-1 . CSARGDRVGGNTEAFF TGCAGTGCTAGGGGGGACAGGGTTGGAGGGAACACTGAAGCTTTCTTT
. TRBJ2-7 TRBV14 . CASSQGVELTEQYF TGTGCCAGCAGCCAAGGCGTGGAGCTAACCGAGCAGTACTTC
. TRBJ2-5 TRBV10-1 many CASAPGAGDETQYF TGCGCCAGCGCTCCGGGGGCGGGAGATGAGACCCAGTACTTC
TRBD2 TRBJ2-7 TRBV28 many CASSYRLAGGIYEQYF TGTGCCAGCAGTTACCGACTAGCGGGAGGGATCTACGAGCAGTACTTC
. TRBJ1-3 TRBV10-3 many CAISSSDSGNTIYF TGTGCCATCAGCAGCAGCGACTCTGGAAACACCATATATTTT
. TRBJ2-5 TRBV7-8 many CASTTTGVEGETQYF TGTGCCAGCACCACTACGGGAGTGGAGGGAGAGACCCAGTACTTC
TRBD2 TRBJ2-3 TRBV12-5 . CASGLGGGPSGSTDTQYF TGTGCTAGTGGTTTGGGCGGGGGCCCTAGCGGGAGCACAGATACGCAGTATTTT
TRBD2 TRBJ2-7 TRBV10-3 many CAISEGLAEYEQYF TGTGCCATCAGTGAGGGGCTAGCGGAGTACGAGCAGTACTTC
. TRBJ2-6 TRBV5-1 many CASSTAPGQSWSSNVLTF TGCGCCAGCAGCACCGCTCCTGGACAGAGTTGGTCGTCAAACGTCCTGACTTTC
. TRBJ1-5 TRBV15 many CATSTIEAPQHF TGTGCCACCAGCACAATCGAAGCGCCCCAGCATTTT
. TRBJ1-2 TRBV20-1 . CSARETGGYYGYTF TGCAGTGCTAGGGAAACTGGGGGATACTATGGCTACACCTTC
. TRBJ1-5 TRBV28 many CASRSLGDYQPQHF TGTGCCAGCAGGTCGTTGGGTGATTATCAGCCCCAACATTTT
TRBD2 TRBJ2-7 TRBV6-5 many CASGGGLAGAGEQYF TGTGCCAGCGGAGGTGGACTAGCGGGAGCGGGCGAGCAGTACTTC
. TRBJ1-2 TRBV20-1 . CSAPPQDNNYGYTF TGCAGTGCCCCACCACAGGACAATAACTATGGCTACACCTTC
TRBD1 TRBJ2-7 TRBV28 many CASSYRDREDF TGTGCCAGCAGTTACCGGGACAGGGAGGACTTC
. TRBJ1-6 TRBV6-2/TRBV6-3 few CASSRNRDRVNNSPLHF TGTGCCAGCAGTAGAAACAGGGATCGCGTGAATAATTCACCCCTCCACTTT
. TRBJ2-5 TRBV7-6 . CASSGWVGQETQYF TGTGCCAGCAGCGGTTGGGTAGGCCAAGAGACCCAGTACTTC
. TRBJ1-5 TRBV7-8 few CASSFEGASNQPQHF TGTGCCAGCAGCTTTGAGGGCGCGAGCAATCAGCCCCAGCATTTT
. TRBJ1-5 TRBV28 many CASSLGWGRLNQPQHF TGTGCCAGCAGTTTAGGGTGGGGTAGGCTCAATCAGCCCCAGCATTTT
TRBD1 TRBJ2-5 TRBV12-3/TRBV12-4 many CASSTTGVETQYF TGTGCCAGCAGCACAACAGGGGTCGAGACCCAGTACTTC
TRBD1 TRBJ2-5 TRBV29-1 many CSVSGGYETQYF TGCAGCGTTTCAGGGGGATATGAGACCCAGTACTTC
TRBD2 TRBJ2-5 TRBV7-9 many CASSSTSGAETQYF TGTGCCAGCAGCTCGACTAGCGGGGCGGAGACCCAGTACTTC
TRBD1 TRBJ2-5 TRBV28 . CASSGRDRVQETQYF TGTGCCAGCAGTGGCCGGGACAGGGTTCAAGAGACCCAGTACTTC
. TRBJ2-2 TRBV6-1 many CASSWYGNTGELFF TGTGCCAGCAGCTGGTACGGGAACACCGGGGAACTGTTTTTT
TRBD1 TRBJ1-2 TRBV5-1 . CASSELVPTGRDGYTF TGCGCCAGCAGCGAACTGGTCCCGACAGGGAGAGATGGCTACACCTTC
. TRBJ2-7 TRBV7-8 many CASSPRGEIFLEQYF TGTGCCAGCAGTCCTAGGGGGGAGATCTTCCTCGAGCAGTACTTC
. TRBJ1-2 TRBV7-2 many CASSFEGVPNYGYTF TGTGCCAGCAGCTTTGAGGGGGTCCCTAACTATGGCTACACCTTC
. TRBJ1-2 TRBV6-5 many CASRPLQGDGYTF TGTGCCAGCAGACCACTACAGGGAGATGGCTACACCTTC
. TRBJ2-7 TRBV19 many CATTTGTGSREQYF TGTGCCACCACTACCGGGACGGGGAGTCGCGAGCAGTACTTC
. TRBJ1-1 TRBV29-1 . CSVEVGTLNTEAFF TGCAGCGTTGAAGTTGGAACATTGAACACTGAAGCTTTCTTT
. TRBJ2-7 TRBV2 . CASSEFQGVPYEQYF TGTGCCAGCAGTGAATTTCAAGGGGTCCCCTACGAGCAGTACTTC
TRBD1 TRBJ2-5 TRBV27 many CASSLSPGTARETQYF TGTGCCAGCAGTTTATCCCCCGGGACAGCGAGAGAGACCCAGTACTTC
. TRBJ1-1 TRBV6-5 many CASSYSPVNWHEAFF TGTGCCAGCAGTTACTCACCAGTGAACTGGCACGAAGCTTTCTTT
. TRBJ2-4 TRBV2 few CASIRDRAKNIQYF TGTGCCAGCATCCGCGATCGAGCCAAAAACATTCAGTACTTC
. TRBJ2-7 TRBV6-2/TRBV6-3 many CASRPRGGLYEQYF TGTGCCAGCAGACCCCGGGGCGGCCTCTACGAGCAGTACTTC
. TRBJ2-2 TRBV28 many CASNEHGHITGELFF TGTGCCAGCAACGAGCACGGGCACATCACCGGGGAGCTGTTTTTT
TRBD1 TRBJ2-7 TRBV29-1 few CSAGGGTGWNEQYF TGCAGCGCTGGGGGGGGGACAGGGTGGAACGAGCAGTACTTC
TRBD1 TRBJ2-7 TRBV6-1 many CASSATRGQPYEQYF TGTGCCAGCAGTGCGACCAGGGGACAGCCCTACGAGCAGTACTTC
TRBD1 TRBJ1-5 TRBV2 many CASMGQGYNQPQHF TGTGCCAGCATGGGACAGGGTTATAATCAGCCCCAGCATTTT
TRBD1 TRBJ1-1 TRBV18 few CASSPMDRGWTEAFF TGTGCCAGCTCACCGATGGACAGGGGGTGGACTGAAGCTTTCTTT
TRBD2 TRBJ2-5 TRBV11-2 many CASSLVEVSGSFGETQYF TGTGCCAGCAGCTTAGTAGAAGTTAGCGGGAGTTTTGGAGAGACCCAGTACTTC
. TRBJ2-5 TRBV4-2 many CASSPEGRETQYF TGTGCCAGCAGCCCGGAAGGGAGGGAGACCCAGTACTTC
TRBD2 TRBJ2-3 TRBV12-3/TRBV12-4 many CASSDPSGRADDTQYF TGTGCCAGCAGTGATCCTAGCGGGAGGGCCGACGATACGCAGTATTTT